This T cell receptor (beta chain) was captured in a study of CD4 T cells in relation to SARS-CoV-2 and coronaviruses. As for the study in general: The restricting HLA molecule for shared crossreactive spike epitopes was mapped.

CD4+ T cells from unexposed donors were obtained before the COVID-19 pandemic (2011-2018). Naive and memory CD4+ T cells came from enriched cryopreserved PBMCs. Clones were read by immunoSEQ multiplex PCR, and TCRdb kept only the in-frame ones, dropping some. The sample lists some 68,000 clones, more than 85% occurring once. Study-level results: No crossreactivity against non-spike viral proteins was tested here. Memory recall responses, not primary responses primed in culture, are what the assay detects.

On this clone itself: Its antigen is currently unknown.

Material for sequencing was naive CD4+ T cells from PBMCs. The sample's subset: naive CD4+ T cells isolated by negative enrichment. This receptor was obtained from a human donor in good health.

CDR3 nucleotides: TGTGCCACCAGTGAGAGGGACTACGAGCAGTACTTC. This gives the protein CATSERDYEQYF. J is TRBJ2-7 and V is TRBV24-1; the D gene is possibly TRBD2 (5 bases). The V gene lost 4 bases and the J gene lost 3 bases, with 6 bases spanning the gap. CDR3 size: 12 residues. Germline V gene sequence: CDR1 KGHDR, CDR2 SFDVKD.